What follows describes a single T cell receptor beta chain. The data belong to a study of CD8+ T cells in alopecia areata. Following extraction, RNA underwent reverse transcription to cDNA, which served as the sequencing template. TCRdb's table, derived via immunoSEQ multiplex PCR, lists solely in-frame clones and lacks some. Here the sample spans 130,000 or so clones, 40% to 55% being singletons. The length of the CDR3 is 14 residues. The V gene end was trimmed by 4 bases and the J gene end by 3 bases; junction bases not matched to a gene: 7. Germline CDR1 SGDLS, CDR2 YYNGEE. The source is a human donor with alopecia areata. What was sequenced was NKG2D-low CD8+ T cells sorted from blood. V is TRBV9 and J is TRBJ2-7, with 7 bases lining up with TRBD1. The CDR3 protein is CASSSPDRDYEQYF. The CDR3 DNA follows: TGTGCCAGCAGCAGCCCTGACAGGGACTACGAGCAGTACTTC. The entire variable domain, with the rest obtained from reference TRBV9 and TRBJ2-7, is as follows: DSGVTQTPKHLITATGQRVTLRCSPRSGDLSVYWYQQSLDQGLQFLIQYYNGEERAKGNILERFSAQQFPDLHSELNLSSLELGDSALYFCASSSPDRDYEQYFGPGTRLTVT.